These 27 T cell receptor beta chains originate from one sample sequenced in a study of naive and memory T cell subsets. Study-level results: Especially in CD8 cells, naive repertoires contained a few larger clonotypes, possibly CD45RA-re-expressing memory cells.

The beta constant-region primer was an equimolar mix of two oligonucleotides covering TRBC1 and TRBC2. The ligated cDNA underwent four PCR rounds using SP2 and nested alpha and beta constant-region primers. TCRdb used MiXCR to reprocess the UMI-ligation and nested PCR reads, holding one entry per CDR3 protein. The sample consists of around 93,000 distinct CDR3 sequences, approximately 10% of them appearing once. No antigen has been assigned to these receptors. Sequencing input: naive CD4+ T cells from blood. The source is a human donor in good health.

The J gene is TRBJ2-1, the V gene TRBV7-2; unclear D gene. CDR1 is SGHTA and CDR2 is FQGNSA in the germline V gene. The CDR3 is 15 amino acids. V was shortened by 5 bases and J by 0 bases, with 11 bases between the two germline ends. The CDR3 here is CASSRPQNSYNEQFF. As DNA, the CDR3 is TGTGCCAGCAGCCGACCCCAGAACTCCTACAATGAGCAGTTCTTC.

This clonotype was recorded many times. The rearrangement links TRBV29-1 to TRBJ2-3; no reliable D call. Per germline, CDR1 SQVTM and CDR2 ANQGSEA. The CDR3 extends over 16 amino acids. Trimming shortened V by 3 bases and J by 1 base, and 17 bases separated the two germline ends. CDR3 sequence (DNA): TGCAGCGTTGATTTGCCCCAAGGAGTTCGCACAGATACGCAGTATTTT. Translated: CSVDLPQGVRTDTQYF.

The chain couples TRBV7-2 to TRBJ2-7; 8 bases match TRBD2. This CDR3 has 15 amino acids. The ends lost 5 bases at V and 6 bases at J; junction bases unmatched: 12. CDR1 SGHTA and CDR2 FQGNSA come from the germline V gene. The CDR3 DNA sequence: TGTGCCAGCAGCCGTCCGGGACTAGGAGTTATCGAGCAGTACTTC. Translation gives CASSRPGLGVIEQYF.

This clonotype appeared many times. The rearrangement joins TRBV29-1 to TRBJ2-3; 7 nucleotides match TRBD1. V was pared by 4 bases and J by 0 bases, with 4 bases of the junction left unmatched. The germline V gene has CDR1 SQVTM and CDR2 ANQGSEA. CDR3 length: 14 amino acids. CDR3 amino acids: CSVAGTASTDTQYF. The CDR3, as DNA: TGCAGCGTTGCCGGGACAGCTAGCACAGATACGCAGTATTTT.

In this sample, this clonotype turned up many times. This sequence joins TRBV10-2 and TRBJ1-4; D might be TRBD1 (5 bases). CDR1 is WSHSY, CDR2 SAAADI, per germline. The length of the CDR3 is 14 residues. Trimming pared 4 bases from V and 8 bases from J, leaving 14 bases between. CDR3 protein: CASSVAGLGEKLFF. CDR3 DNA sequence: TGCGCCAGCAGTGTCGCAGGGCTTGGAGAAAAACTGTTTTTT.

Only a few counts were recorded for this clonotype. The chain combines TRBV12-3 or TRBV12-4 with TRBJ2-5; D is perhaps TRBD1 (6 bases). The V gene lost 6 bases and the J gene lost 2 bases, with 10 bases spanning the gap. This CDR3 is built from 13 residues. CDR3 in DNA: TGTGCCAGCAGGGTGGACAGACAAGAGACCCAGTACTTC. This sequence encodes CASRVDRQETQYF.

There are a few counts of this clonotype. The gene calls are TRBV7-3 and TRBJ2-1, with D hard to call. The CDR3 is made up of 15 amino acids. Germline assignment: CDR1 SGHTA and CDR2 FQGTGA. The V end lost 2 bases, the J end lost 2 bases, and 10 bases lay between the germline ends. CDR3 DNA sequence: TGTGCCAGCAGCTTACGGATTAGTACCTACAATGAGCAGTTCTTC. This sequence encodes CASSLRISTYNEQFF.

The rearrangement links TRBV12-3 or TRBV12-4 to TRBJ2-6, with TRBD1 identical over 8 bases. V shed 5 bases, J shed 0 bases, and the junction held 9 bases outside the gene matches. This CDR3 is 18 amino acids long. The CDR3 bases are TGTGCCAGCAGTCGAGGACAGGGCACTGACTCTGGGGCCAACGTCCTGACTTTC. This codes for CASSRGQGTDSGANVLTF.

The chain employs TRBV12-3 or TRBV12-4 and TRBJ2-1; 10 positions agree with TRBD2. The V and J ends lost 6 bases and 9 bases, in that order; junction bases with no gene match: 14. The CDR3 length is 16 residues. The DNA for the CDR3 is TGTGCCAGCAGGCAACCGGGACTAGCGATTACGCGTGAGCAGTTCTTC. It encodes CASRQPGLAITREQFF.

This clonotype appeared many times. The chain recombines TRBV7-2 with TRBJ2-7; D is unclear. Trimming shortened V by 5 bases and J by 2 bases, and 7 bases separated the two germline ends. There are 12 residues in the CDR3. Germline CDR1 and CDR2: SGHTA and FQGNSA. The CDR3 region has the DNA TGTGCCAGCAGCAAACCACCCTACGAGCAGTACTTC. Translated: CASSKPPYEQYF.

This clonotype has only a few counts. The rearrangement joins TRBV28 to TRBJ1-2; possibly TRBD1 for D (5 bases). CDR1 and CDR2 from the germline V gene are MDHEN and SYDVKM. V was pared by 5 bases and J by 4 bases, with 17 bases between. There are 15 residues in the CDR3. The CDR3 loop reads CASSPSRGVGYGYTF. The CDR3 bases are TGTGCCAGCAGTCCCTCCAGAGGGGTGGGCTATGGCTACACCTTC.

The CDR3 here is CASSQEAGASGDTQYF. DNA of the CDR3: TGCGCCAGCAGCCAAGAAGCGGGAGCCTCGGGGGATACGCAGTATTTT. The chain joins TRBV4-3 to TRBJ2-3; 8 bases map to TRBD2. The length of the CDR3 is 16 residues. The ends lost 0 bases at V and 6 bases at J; junction bases unmatched: 8. Germline CDR1 is LGHNA and CDR2 is YSLEER.

The V call is TRBV29-1, the J call TRBJ2-2, with D tentatively TRBD1 (6 bases). Germline V CDR1 and CDR2: SQVTM, ANQGSEA. The CDR3 is 13 residues long. The V end was cut by 3 bases, the J end by 6 bases, with 11 bases between. The CDR3 DNA sequence: TGCAGCGTTGATTTGGGGGCCCCCGGGGAGCTGTTTTTT. It encodes CSVDLGAPGELFF.

V gene TRBV19 combines with J gene TRBJ2-7; D is perhaps TRBD1 or TRBD2 (5 bases each). V lost 7 bases and J lost 5, with 15 bases in between. Germline lookup yields CDR1 LNHDA and CDR2 SQIVND (reference sequence). The CDR3 loop spans 13 amino acids. The CDR3 bases are TGTGCCAGTAAGGGGACGGCGGCAGACGAGCAGTACTTC. This translates into CASKGTAADEQYF.

At least ten counts were recorded for this clonotype. The chain employs TRBV7-2 and TRBJ2-7; no clear D gene. V dropped 1 base and J dropped 2 bases, with 6 bases sitting between them. The CDR3 covers 13 residues. Germline CDR1 SGHTA, CDR2 FQGNSA. As DNA, the CDR3 is TGTGCCAGCAGCTTAGAAGTACCCTACGAGCAGTACTTC. Translation: CASSLEVPYEQYF.

This clonotype occurred a few times. This chain uses TRBV3-2 with TRBJ2-2; TRBD1 is the table's D call, not checked against the DNA. TRBV3-2 constitutes a pseudogene. The CDR3 contains 14 residues. CDR3 loop: CASSPPRRSGELFF. The CDR3 DNA reads as TGTGCCAGCAGCCCCCCGAGACGTTCCGGGGAGCTGTTTTTT.

At least ten counts were recorded for this clonotype. The rearrangement uses TRBV7-9 and TRBJ2-7, with TRBD2 identical over 7 bases. The germline CDR1 and CDR2 sequences are SEHNR and FQNEAQ (reference sequence). The CDR3 consists of 14 residues. J was trimmed by 2 bases and V by 6 bases; bases with no gene match: 7. CDR3 sequence: CASSPAGQTYEQYF. The CDR3 DNA is TGTGCCAGCAGTCCAGCGGGGCAAACCTACGAGCAGTACTTC.

This clonotype was detected ten times or more. V and J are TRBV19 and TRBJ2-1, with 9 nucleotides matching TRBD2. This CDR3 is 14 amino acids long. V trimming: 8 bases; J trimming: 2 bases; junction bases outside the gene matches: 4. Germline V CDR1 and CDR2: LNHDA, SQIVND (reference sequence). CDR3 residues: CASVAGAPYNEQFF. Here the CDR3 DNA reads TGTGCCAGTGTAGCGGGAGCCCCCTACAATGAGCAGTTCTTC.

This chain joins TRBV7-3 and TRBJ2-1; 7 bases fit TRBD2. CDR3 length: 15 amino acids. The junction had 4 bases not matched to a gene; V was cut back by 2 bases and J by 3 bases. The germline gives CDR1 SGHTA, CDR2 FQGTGA. CDR3 in DNA: TGTGCCAGCAGCTTATGGGCTAGCGGCTACAATGAGCAGTTCTTC. It yields the protein CASSLWASGYNEQFF.

This clonotype was detected only a few times. The rearrangement uses TRBV9 and TRBJ2-1; possible D gene TRBD2, 6 bases. There are 15 residues in the CDR3. Trimming removed 3 bases at V and 1 base at J, with 11 bases between. The V gene's germline CDR1 is SGDLS and CDR2 YYNGEE. The CDR3 DNA follows: TGTGCCAGCAGCGGAGGTAGCGGTTCCTACAATGAGCAGTTCTTC. Protein sequence: CASSGGSGSYNEQFF. Using reference TRBV9 and TRBJ2-1 for the parts outside the CDR3, the full variable domain is DSGVTQTPKHLITATGQRVTLRCSPRSGDLSVYWYQQSLDQGLQFLIQYYNGEERAKGNILERFSAQQFPDLHSELNLSSLELGDSALYFCASSGGSGSYNEQFFGPGTRLTVL.

Many counts were recorded for this clonotype. V and J are TRBV20-1 and TRBJ2-5; D not certain. The CDR3 loop spans 15 amino acids. From germline, CDR1 is DFQATT and CDR2 SNEGSKA (reference sequence). Trimming removed 0 bases at V and 5 bases at J, with 16 bases between. CDR3 sequence: CSARDRARGAETQYF. CDR3 in DNA: TGCAGTGCTAGAGACCGGGCCCGTGGCGCTGAGACCCAGTACTTC.

This chain uses TRBV12-3 or TRBV12-4 with TRBJ1-1; D uncertain. V lost 7 bases and J 0 bases, leaving 15 bases between the germline ends. The CDR3 has 15 amino acids. The CDR3: CASTLQAELNTEAFF. The CDR3 nucleotides are TGTGCCAGCACCCTCCAGGCGGAACTGAACACTGAAGCTTTCTTT.

This CDR3 reads CASSQRRAGSDTQYF. In DNA form, the CDR3 reads TGTGCCAGCAGCCAGCGACGGGCGGGGTCAGATACGCAGTATTTT. The chain links TRBV7-2 to TRBJ2-3; a weak D match, TRBD2 (6 bases). CDR3 length: 15 amino acids. CDR1 is SGHTA and CDR2 is FQGNSA in the germline V gene. V gave up 5 bases and J gave up 4 bases, with 16 bases separating them.

This clonotype has ten or more counts. The V gene is TRBV11-2, the J gene TRBJ2-3; D gene ambiguous. Germline CDR1 reads SGHAT; CDR2 reads FQNNGV. The CDR3 has 14 residues. The V end was cut by 0 bases, the J end by 2 bases, with 6 bases between. In DNA form, the CDR3 reads TGTGCCAGCAGCTTAGAACTGGCCACAGATACGCAGTATTTT. Translating gives CASSLELATDTQYF.

The J gene is TRBJ2-1, the V gene TRBV12-3 or TRBV12-4, with D possibly matching TRBD2 (7 bases). The CDR3 extends over 14 amino acids. V was clipped by 8 bases and J by 7 bases, with 18 bases between them. CDR3 region: CASQVEGGINEQFF. DNA for the CDR3: TGTGCCAGCCAGGTGGAGGGGGGGATTAATGAGCAGTTCTTC.

The table lists this clonotype with a few counts. This chain joins TRBV12-3 or TRBV12-4 and TRBJ1-2; D gene unclear. CDR3 size: 11 residues. Trimming removed 5 bases from V and 8 bases from J, with 9 bases in between. Written as DNA, the CDR3 is TGTGCCAGCAGTACAACACGCGGCTACACCTTC. Its protein is CASSTTRGYTF.

The chain employs TRBV12-3 or TRBV12-4 and TRBJ1-4; TRBD1 matches 8 bases. The CDR3 contains 14 residues. J lost 8 bases, V lost 6 bases, and 8 bases had no gene match. CDR3 coding DNA: TGTGCCAGCAGCAGCCGGACAGGGCGCGAAAAACTGTTTTTT. Amino acids: CASSSRTGREKLFF.